Following are 15 T cell receptor beta chains from one sample sequenced in a study of cytomegalovirus exposure and HLA in healthy donors. In the PCR, 60 Vbeta and 13 Jbeta primers were used. Only in-frame clones appear in the TCRdb table, and some are missing; sequencing was by immunoSEQ multiplex PCR. The sample yields 100,000 to 150,000 clones, under 85% seen once. The source material was PBMCs. The receptors come from a woman aged 45 to 65 in good health and CMV-seropositive.

The rearrangement links TRBV4-3 to TRBJ2-4; TRBD1 matches 8 bases. The junction had 0 bases not matched to a gene; V was cut back by 1 base and J by 7 bases. The CDR3 runs 13 residues. Germline CDR1 and CDR2: LGHNA and YSLEER. The CDR3 DNA sequence: TGCGCCAGCAGCCAAGGGACAGGGAACATTCAGTACTTC. Translated, it gives CASSQGTGNIQYF.

A remark on this clone: Other nucleotide sequences from this sample produce the same CDR3. The chain carries TRBV9 and TRBJ2-5; D not certain. CDR1 is SGDLS and CDR2 is YYNGEE in the germline V gene. V gave up 0 bases and J gave up 4 bases, with 4 bases separating them. The CDR3 runs 12 residues. The CDR3 nucleotides read TGTGCCAGCAGCGTAGCGGGAGAGACCCAGTACTTC. Its translation: CASSVAGETQYF.

This chain joins TRBV28 and TRBJ1-4; a possible D gene is TRBD1 (6 bases). CDR3 length: 16 residues. Trimming stripped 6 bases from V and 4 bases from J, with 18 bases between. CDR1 is MDHEN, CDR2 SYDVKM, per germline. The CDR3 loop reads CASSSQGRADNEKLFF. CDR3 nucleotides: TGTGCCAGCAGCTCCCAGGGGAGGGCAGATAATGAAAAACTGTTTTTT.

This clone occurred a few times. The CDR3 DNA reads TGTGCCAGCAGTCAGCGGACAGGGGGGAGCTCCTATAATTCACCCCTCCACTTT. Amino acid sequence: CASSQRTGGSSYNSPLHF. The chain links TRBV11-2 to TRBJ1-6; 10 nucleotides line up with TRBD1. Germline V lookup: CDR1 SGHAT, CDR2 FQNNGV. V lost 6 bases and J lost 0; bases outside the gene matches: 8. The CDR3 length is 18 residues. Full variable domain (missing parts from reference TRBV11-2 and TRBJ1-6): EAGVAQSPRYKIIEKRQSVAFWCNPISGHATLYWYQQILGQGPKLLIQFQNNGVVDDSQLPKDRFSAERLKGVDSTLKIQPAKLEDSAVYLCASSQRTGGSSYNSPLHFGNGTRLTVT.

The chain has TRBV19 and TRBJ2-1; 7 positions agree with TRBD1. V lost 0 bases and J lost 1; bases outside the gene matches: 6. CDR3 size: 17 residues. From germline, CDR1 is LNHDA and CDR2 SQIVND (reference sequence). Here the CDR3 DNA reads TGTGCCAGTAGTATAGATCATGGGACAGCATCCTACAATGAGCAGTTCTTC. This translates into CASSIDHGTASYNEQFF.

This sequence joins TRBV4-2 and TRBJ1-2, with 7 nucleotides matching TRBD1. V shed 0 bases, J shed 7 bases, and the junction held 8 bases outside the gene matches. Germline CDR1 LGHNA, CDR2 YNFKEQ. CDR3 length: 15 residues. CDR3 sequence (DNA): TGTGCCAGCAGCCAAGATGAGGGGGCCAGTAGTGGCTACACCTTC. Translation: CASSQDEGASSGYTF.

The chain employs TRBV4-3 and TRBJ1-2; D is undetermined. Germline assignment: CDR1 LGHNA and CDR2 YSLEER. Trimming took 3 bases from V and 5 from J, leaving 22 bases between them. This CDR3 contains 17 residues. The DNA for the CDR3 is TGCGCCAGCAGCCACCTCCTAAAACCCTTCCGTACGTATGGCTACACCTTC. Translated: CASSHLLKPFRTYGYTF.

The chain is built from TRBV7-2 and TRBJ2-5, with TRBD2 matching over 7 bases. The CDR3 is made up of 15 amino acids. The germline CDR1 and CDR2 sequences are SGHTA and FQGNSA. Unmatched junction bases numbered 6, after V lost 2 bases and J lost 3 bases. The CDR3 DNA sequence: TGTGCCAGCAGCTTATATAGCGGGTATAAAGAGACCCAGTACTTC. As protein: CASSLYSGYKETQYF.

This clone was observed a single time. One end of the junction is discordant with germline, which a read error may explain. This sequence joins TRBV4-3 and TRBJ2-3, with TRBD1 identical over 7 bases. The CDR3 consists of 15 residues. Germline V gives CDR1 LGHNA, CDR2 YSLEER. CDR3 sequence: CASSEEGQRTDTQYF. CDR3 nucleotides: TGCGCCAGCAGCGAAGAGGGACAGCGCACAGATACGCAGTATTTT.

In its sample, this clone was seen once. The J gene is TRBJ1-2, the V gene TRBV9; 10 positions match TRBD1. CDR1 and CDR2 (germline): SGDLS, YYNGEE. V shed 3 bases, J shed 8 bases, and the junction held 10 bases outside the gene matches. The CDR3 is 15 amino acids. CDR3 sequence (DNA): TGTGCCAGCAGCGAGGGGGACAGGGGAGGAGAGGGCTACACCTTC. Encoded protein: CASSEGDRGGEGYTF.

The CDR3 loop reads CASRGSYNSPLHF. The CDR3 DNA reads as TGTGCCAGTAGGGGCAGCTATAATTCACCCCTCCACTTT. The chain carries TRBV19 and TRBJ1-6; D call uncertain. CDR3 length equals 13 residues. V was trimmed by 6 bases and J by 3 bases, leaving 6 bases between them. Germline V gene lookup returns CDR1 LNHDA and CDR2 SQIVND (reference sequence).

The V call is TRBV11-1, the J call TRBJ2-5; 7 bases map to TRBD1. CDR3 length: 15 residues. V shed 5 bases and J 1 base; nucleotides not matched to a gene: 7. The germline gives CDR1 SGHAT, CDR2 FQDESV (reference sequence). DNA of the CDR3: TGTGCCAGCAGCATAGGGGGCGCCCGCCAAGAGACCCAGTACTTC. Its translation: CASSIGGARQETQYF.

This clone was seen a handful of times. V usage is TRBV2 and J usage is TRBJ2-2, with 9 bases that match TRBD2. The trim removed 7 bases at V and 4 bases at J, leaving 7 bases unmatched. The CDR3 runs to 15 residues. The germline gives CDR1 SNHLY, CDR2 FYNNEI. The CDR3 loop reads CASIPGLASTGELFF. In nucleotides, the CDR3 is TGTGCCAGCATTCCCGGACTAGCGAGCACCGGGGAGCTGTTTTTT. The complete variable domain, with remaining parts taken from reference TRBV2 and TRBJ2-2, reads EPEVTQTPSHQVTQMGQEVILRCVPISNHLYFYWYRQILGQKVEFLVSFYNNEISEKSEIFDDQFSVERPDGSNFTLKIRSTKLEDSAMYFCASIPGLASTGELFFGEGSRLTVL.

The genes are TRBV5-4 and TRBJ2-7; 7 bases match TRBD2. The V and J ends lost 4 bases and 7 bases, in that order; junction bases with no gene match: 17. The CDR3 contains 16 residues. The germline CDR1 and CDR2 sequences are SGHNT and YYREEE (reference sequence). CDR3 DNA: TGTGCCAGCAGCCCCGGGGGAGGGCGCCCGACCGTGGAGCAGTACTTC. Its protein is CASSPGGGRPTVEQYF.

As DNA, the CDR3 is TGCACCAGCAGCCAAGATTGGGCAGGCTATAACTATGGCTACACCTTC. It encodes CTSSQDWAGYNYGYTF. The V call is TRBV1, the J call TRBJ1-2; the D call TRBD1 from the table was never checked on the DNA. TRBV1 is a recognized pseudogene. There are 16 residues in the CDR3.